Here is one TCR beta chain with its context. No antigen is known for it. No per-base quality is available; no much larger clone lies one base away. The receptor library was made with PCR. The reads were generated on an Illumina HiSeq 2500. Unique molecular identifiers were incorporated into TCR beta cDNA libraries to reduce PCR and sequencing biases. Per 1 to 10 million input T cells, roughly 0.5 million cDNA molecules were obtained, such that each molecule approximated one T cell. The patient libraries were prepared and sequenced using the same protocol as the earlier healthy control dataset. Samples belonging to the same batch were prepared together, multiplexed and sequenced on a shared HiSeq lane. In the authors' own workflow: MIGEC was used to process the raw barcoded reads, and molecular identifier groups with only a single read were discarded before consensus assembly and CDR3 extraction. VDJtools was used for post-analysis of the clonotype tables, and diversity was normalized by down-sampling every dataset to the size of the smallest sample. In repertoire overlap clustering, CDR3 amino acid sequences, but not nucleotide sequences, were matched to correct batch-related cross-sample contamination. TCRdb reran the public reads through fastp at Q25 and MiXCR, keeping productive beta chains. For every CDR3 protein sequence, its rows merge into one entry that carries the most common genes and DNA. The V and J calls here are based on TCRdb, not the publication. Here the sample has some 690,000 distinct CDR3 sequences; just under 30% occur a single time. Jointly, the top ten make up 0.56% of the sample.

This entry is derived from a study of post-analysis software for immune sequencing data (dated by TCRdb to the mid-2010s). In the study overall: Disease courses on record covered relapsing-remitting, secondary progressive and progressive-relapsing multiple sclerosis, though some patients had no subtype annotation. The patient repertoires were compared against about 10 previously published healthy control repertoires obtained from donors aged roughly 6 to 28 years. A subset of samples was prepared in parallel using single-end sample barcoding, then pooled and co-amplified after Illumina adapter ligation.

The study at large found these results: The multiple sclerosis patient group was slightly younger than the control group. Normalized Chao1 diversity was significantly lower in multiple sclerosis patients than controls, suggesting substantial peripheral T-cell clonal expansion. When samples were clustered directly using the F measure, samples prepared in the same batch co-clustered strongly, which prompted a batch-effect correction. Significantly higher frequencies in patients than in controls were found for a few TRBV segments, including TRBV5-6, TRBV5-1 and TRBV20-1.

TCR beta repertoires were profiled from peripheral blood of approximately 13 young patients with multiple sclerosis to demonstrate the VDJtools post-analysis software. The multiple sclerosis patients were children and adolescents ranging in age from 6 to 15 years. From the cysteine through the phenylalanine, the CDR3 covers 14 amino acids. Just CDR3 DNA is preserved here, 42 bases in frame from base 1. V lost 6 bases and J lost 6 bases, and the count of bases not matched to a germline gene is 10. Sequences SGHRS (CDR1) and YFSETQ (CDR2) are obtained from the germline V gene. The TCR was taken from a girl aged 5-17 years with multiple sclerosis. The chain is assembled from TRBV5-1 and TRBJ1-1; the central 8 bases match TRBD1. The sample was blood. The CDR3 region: CASNEPGGAAEAFF. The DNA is TGCGCCAGCAACGAGCCAGGGGGCGCAGCTGAAGCTTTCTTT.